The TCR beta chain under discussion was sequenced for a study of graft-versus-host responses after intestinal transplantation. Turning to the study itself: Each of the recipients got a multivisceral, liver-intestinal, or isolated intestinal transplant.

CDR1 and CDR2 (germline): LGHNA, YNFKEQ. The CDR3 totals 16 residues. Trimming at V came to 0 bases and at J to 5 bases, leaving 4 bases not matched to a gene. TCRdb keeps only in-frame clones here, not all; method: immunoSEQ multiplex PCR. The sample records approximately 99,000 clones, about 90% being singletons. Points on this clone: Its antigen remains unidentified.

The chain has TRBV4-2 and TRBJ2-2, with 9 bases that match TRBD2. This clonotype was obtained from a human donor who was the organ donor for an intestinal transplant. Specimen: unstimulated CD8+ T cells sorted from spleen or lymph node cells, collected before transplant. The CDR3: CASSQETAGGTGELFF. DNA of the CDR3: TGTGCCAGCAGCCAAGAAACGGCGGGGGGGACCGGGGAGCTGTTTTTT.